These 22 T cell receptor beta chains came from one sample sequenced in a study of CD8 T cells in ankylosing spondylitis. Study conclusions and caveats: The study identified a TCR beta motif of several highly homologous variants that appeared characteristic of ankylosing spondylitis blood.

TCRdb passed the 5' RACE reads through MiXCR, listing each CDR3 protein once. The sample holds 450,000 to 550,000 distinct CDR3 sequences, roughly 5.3% seen once. For these receptors, no antigen is known. Sequencing used blood, either unsorted or a sorted T cell fraction (not recorded which). The receptors shown here come from a male donor with ankylosing spondylitis.

In its sample, this clonotype was seen a few times. The chain combines TRBV2 with TRBJ1-2; the D gene is possibly TRBD1 (5 bases). Germline lookup yields CDR1 SNHLY and CDR2 FYNNEI. The CDR3 loop spans 12 amino acids. Trimming removed 10 bases from V and 4 bases from J, with 13 bases in between. The CDR3 is CANTSGVYGYTF. Here the CDR3 DNA reads TGTGCCAACACTTCGGGGGTCTATGGCTACACCTTC.

In this sample, this clonotype turned up many times. This rearrangement joins TRBV28 to TRBJ1-1; D call uncertain. The V gene lost 6 bases and the J gene lost 2 bases, with 16 bases spanning the gap. From germline, CDR1 is MDHEN and CDR2 SYDVKM. The CDR3 is 15 residues long. The DNA for the CDR3 is TGTGCCAGCAGGGCCGCCGGAGGAGCTAACACTGAAGCTTTCTTT. Translation gives CASRAAGGANTEAFF.

This clonotype was recorded at least ten times. In nucleotides, the CDR3 is TGTGCCAGCAGTTACTCTCCGCTTGGCACAGATACGCAGTATTTT. Its translation is CASSYSPLGTDTQYF. The chain is built from TRBV6-5 and TRBJ2-3; D uncertain. Germline CDR1 is MNHEY and CDR2 is SVGAGI. CDR3 length equals 15 residues. The V and J ends lost 0 bases and 1 base respectively, with 8 bases between them.

This clonotype was counted at least ten times. This sequence joins TRBV9 and TRBJ1-1; D gene unclear. CDR1 is SGDLS, CDR2 YYNGEE, per germline. The CDR3 is 14 residues long. V lost 3 bases to trimming and J lost 3 bases, with 12 bases between them. The CDR3 spells CASSADLSYTEAFF. DNA for the CDR3: TGTGCCAGCAGCGCGGATCTGAGCTACACTGAAGCTTTCTTT. Variable domain in full (rest from reference TRBV9 and TRBJ1-1): DSGVTQTPKHLITATGQRVTLRCSPRSGDLSVYWYQQSLDQGLQFLIQYYNGEERAKGNILERFSAQQFPDLHSELNLSSLELGDSALYFCASSADLSYTEAFFGQGTRLTVV.

This clonotype was seen repeatedly, ten times or more. V gene TRBV9 combines with J gene TRBJ2-7, with 11 bases identical to TRBD2. Per germline, CDR1 SGDLS and CDR2 YYNGEE. This CDR3 is built from 15 residues. V lost 0 bases to trimming and J lost 4 bases; unmatched junction nucleotides: 3. This chain's CDR3 is CASSVGTSGSYEQYF. CDR3 nucleotides: TGTGCCAGCAGCGTAGGTACTAGCGGGAGTTACGAGCAGTACTTC.

This clonotype was counted at least ten times. The chain couples TRBV5-7 to TRBJ2-1, with 12 bases fitting TRBD1. TRBV5-7 has ORF status, its function being uncertain. This CDR3 contains 21 residues. V gave up 4 bases and J gave up 3 bases; unmatched junction bases: 20. The CDR3 is CASSHRPGTGGVGSLYNEQFF. CDR3 in DNA: TGTGCCAGCAGCCATAGACCCGGGACAGGGGGCGTCGGGTCCCTCTACAATGAGCAGTTCTTC.

There are many counts of this clonotype. V and J are TRBV6-1 and TRBJ1-2, with D unclear. Trimming pared 6 bases from V and 1 base from J, leaving 9 bases between. This CDR3 has 13 amino acids. Germline CDR1 MNHNS, CDR2 SASEGT. CDR3: CASSPGINYGYTF. CDR3 sequence (DNA): TGTGCCAGCAGCCCAGGAATTAACTATGGCTACACCTTC.

At least ten counts were recorded for this clonotype. V gene TRBV6-2 or TRBV6-3 combines with J gene TRBJ2-3; D is unclear. With 1 base removed from V and 6 bases from J, the gap between germline ends came to 11 bases. The CDR3 extends over 14 amino acids. Looked up from germline, CDR1 is MNHEY and CDR2 is SVGEGT. In nucleotides, the CDR3 is TGTGCCAGCAGTTACTTTGGCAAAGAGGATACGCAGTATTTT. It is translated as CASSYFGKEDTQYF.

This clonotype was found many times. This rearrangement joins TRBV5-4 to TRBJ2-2; 9 bases align to TRBD1. Germline CDR1 SGHNT, CDR2 YYREEE (reference sequence). The CDR3 is made up of 16 amino acids. The trim removed 0 bases at V and 9 bases at J, leaving 9 bases unmatched. In nucleotides, the CDR3 is TGTGCCAGCAGCTTGGGGGGACAGGGCTCCCCCAGGGAGCTGTTTTTT. It is translated as CASSLGGQGSPRELFF.

This clonotype came up many times. The chain uses TRBV9 and TRBJ2-3; no clear D gene. CDR1 and CDR2 from the germline V gene are SGDLS and YYNGEE. Trimming shortened V by 0 bases and J by 0 bases, and 8 bases separated the two germline ends. The CDR3 length is 15 residues. CDR3 in DNA: TGTGCCAGCAGCGTAGACGCACCGAGCACAGATACGCAGTATTTT. It codes for CASSVDAPSTDTQYF.

This chain connects TRBV6-1 to TRBJ2-3; D not certain. The V and J ends lost 7 bases and 1 base respectively, with 15 bases between them. This CDR3 region has 15 residues. The germline V gene encodes CDR1 MNHNS and CDR2 SASEGT. For the CDR3, the DNA is TGTGCCAGCACGCAGAGAATATTCGGCACAGATACGCAGTATTTT. As protein: CASTQRIFGTDTQYF.

This clonotype was seen a handful of times. The V gene is TRBV11-2, the J gene TRBJ2-3, with 8 bases matching TRBD2. Germline CDR1 reads SGHAT; CDR2 reads FQNNGV. CDR3 length: 19 amino acids. V trimming: 3 bases; J trimming: 0 bases; junction bases outside the gene matches: 14. CDR3 DNA sequence: TGTGCCAGCAGCTTCCCTATGCGGGGGGCCGAGACTAGCACAGATACGCAGTATTTT. It encodes CASSFPMRGAETSTDTQYF.

This clonotype was seen repeatedly, ten times or more. V is TRBV3-1 and J is TRBJ1-1, with D unclear. V was pared by 0 bases and J by 1 base, with 9 bases between. The CDR3 has 15 residues. Germline lookup yields CDR1 LGHDT and CDR2 YNNKEL (reference sequence). CDR3 sequence (DNA): TGTGCCAGCAGCCAAGAAGGCCGGCAGAACACTGAAGCTTTCTTT. Translating gives CASSQEGRQNTEAFF. The full variable domain, its missing parts supplied by reference TRBV3-1 and TRBJ1-1, is DTAVSQTPKYLVTQMGNDKSIKCEQNLGHDTMYWYKQDSKKFLKIMFSYNNKELIINETVPNRFSPKSPDKAHLNLHINSLELGDSAVYFCASSQEGRQNTEAFFGQGTRLTVV.

This clonotype has ten or more counts. The gene calls are TRBV4-1 and TRBJ2-7; 8 bases are shared with TRBD2. Germline V lookup: CDR1 MGHRA, CDR2 YSYEKL. The CDR3 runs 16 residues. Germline trimming cut 1 base from V and 3 bases from J; bases unmatched to any gene: 8. This chain's CDR3 is CASSQGPLAGNYEQYF. DNA for the CDR3: TGCGCCAGCAGCCAAGGCCCGCTAGCGGGTAACTACGAGCAGTACTTC.

This clonotype was observed at least ten times. This chain connects TRBV7-9 to TRBJ2-7, with 9 bases matching TRBD2. The CDR3 consists of 17 residues. From germline, CDR1 is SEHNR and CDR2 FQNEAQ (reference sequence). V shed 5 bases and J 4 bases; nucleotides not matched to a gene: 15. The CDR3 DNA follows: TGTGCCAGCAGCCCGCGGCTAGCGGGATCAGGCGGGTACGAGCAGTACTTC. Residues: CASSPRLAGSGGYEQYF.

This clonotype appeared many times. This sequence joins TRBV11-2 and TRBJ2-4; D might be TRBD1 or TRBD2, each matching 5 bases. Germline CDR1 and CDR2: SGHAT and FQNNGV. V gave up 3 bases and J gave up 0 bases, with 15 bases separating them. This CDR3 has 17 residues. Here the CDR3 reads CASSFARTGTAKNIQYF. The CDR3, as DNA: TGTGCCAGCAGCTTCGCCAGGACCGGGACAGCCAAAAACATTCAGTACTTC.

This clonotype was counted at least ten times. The V call is TRBV11-2, the J call TRBJ2-3; D perhaps matches TRBD2 (6 bases). The CDR3 is 16 amino acids. V was cut by 3 bases and J by 2 bases, with 15 bases left in between. Germline CDR1 SGHAT, CDR2 FQNNGV. For the CDR3, the DNA is TGTGCCAGCAGCTTTCGATCTGCGGGAACCACAGATACGCAGTATTTT. Its protein is CASSFRSAGTTDTQYF.

The chain is built from TRBV7-2 and TRBJ2-7; 8 nucleotides match TRBD1. V trimming: 5 bases; J trimming: 6 bases; junction bases outside the gene matches: 12. Germline lookup yields CDR1 SGHTA and CDR2 FQGNSA. CDR3 length: 15 amino acids. The CDR3 bases are TGTGCCAGCAGCGAACAGGGGGGTGTTGGCCGCGAGCAGTACTTC. It translates to CASSEQGGVGREQYF.

This clonotype occurred many times. This chain joins TRBV7-2 and TRBJ2-1, with D possibly being TRBD1 (5 bases). V lost 2 bases and J 6 bases, leaving 14 bases between the germline ends. Germline values: CDR1 SGHTA, CDR2 FQGNSA. The CDR3 length is 15 residues. In DNA, the CDR3 is TGTGCCAGCAGCTTACGGACCCTCCAGGGCAATGAGCAGTTCTTC. It codes for CASSLRTLQGNEQFF. The whole variable domain, filled in from reference TRBV7-2 and TRBJ2-1, reads GAGVSQSPSNKVTEKGKDVELRCDPISGHTALYWYRQSLGQGLEFLIYFQGNSAPDKSGLPSDRFSAERTGGSVSTLTIQRTQQEDSAVYLCASSLRTLQGNEQFFGPGTRLTVL.

The table lists this clonotype with many counts. CDR3: CSVGRLLTNEQFF. The DNA for the CDR3 is TGCAGCGTTGGCCGTTTGCTTACCAATGAGCAGTTCTTC. The chain joins TRBV29-1 to TRBJ2-1; D uncertain. Deletions cut 4 bases from V and 6 bases from J, with 13 bases between. Germline V gene sequence: CDR1 SQVTM, CDR2 ANQGSEA. CDR3 length equals 13 residues.

V and J are TRBV10-3 and TRBJ2-7; D not certain. The germline CDR1 and CDR2 sequences are ENHRY and SYGVKD. V gave up 4 bases and J gave up 6 bases, with 7 bases separating them. The CDR3 contains 11 residues. This CDR3 reads CAISGVSEQYF. The CDR3 DNA reads TGTGCCATCAGTGGGGTAAGCGAGCAGTACTTC.

This clonotype has more than one count but fewer than ten. This rearrangement joins TRBV11-3 to TRBJ2-5; a possible D gene is TRBD2 (5 bases). Trimming removed 5 bases from V and 5 bases from J, with 18 bases in between. CDR3 length equals 15 residues. The V gene's germline CDR1 is SGHNT and CDR2 YENEEA. The CDR3: CASSLKLGSWETQYF. In DNA form, the CDR3 reads TGTGCCAGCAGCCTAAAGTTGGGGAGTTGGGAGACCCAGTACTTC.